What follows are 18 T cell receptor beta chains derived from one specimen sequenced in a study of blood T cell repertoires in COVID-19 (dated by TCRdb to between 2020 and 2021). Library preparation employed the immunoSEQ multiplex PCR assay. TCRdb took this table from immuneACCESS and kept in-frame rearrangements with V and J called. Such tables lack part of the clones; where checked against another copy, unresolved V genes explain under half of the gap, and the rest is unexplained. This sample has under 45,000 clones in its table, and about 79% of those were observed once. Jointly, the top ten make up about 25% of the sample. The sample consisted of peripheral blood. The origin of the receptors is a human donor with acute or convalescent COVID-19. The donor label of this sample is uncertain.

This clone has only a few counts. The CDR3 coding sequence is TGTGCCAGCAGTTTATGGGGACTAGCGGGAGTGGGCACAGATACGCAGTATTTT. Protein: CASSLWGLAGVGTDTQYF. The chain recombines TRBV27 with TRBJ2-3; 14 bases match TRBD2. The CDR3 is 18 amino acids. After removal of 1 base from V and 1 base from J, the junction contained 4 bases not matched to a gene. The V gene's germline CDR1 is MNHEY and CDR2 SMNVEV (reference sequence).

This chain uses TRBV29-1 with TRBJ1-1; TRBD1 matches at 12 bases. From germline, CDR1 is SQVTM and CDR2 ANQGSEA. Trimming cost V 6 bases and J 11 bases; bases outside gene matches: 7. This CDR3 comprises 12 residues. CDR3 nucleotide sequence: TGCAGCGTCTCGGGACAGGGGGCGTTCGCTTTCTTT. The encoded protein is CSVSGQGAFAFF.

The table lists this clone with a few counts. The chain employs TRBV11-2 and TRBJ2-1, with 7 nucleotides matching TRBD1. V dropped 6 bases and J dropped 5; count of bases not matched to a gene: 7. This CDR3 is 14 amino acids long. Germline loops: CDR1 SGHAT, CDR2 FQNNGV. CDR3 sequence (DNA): TGTGCCAGCAGGCCAGGACAGGTTAACAATGAGCAGTTCTTC. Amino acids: CASRPGQVNNEQFF.

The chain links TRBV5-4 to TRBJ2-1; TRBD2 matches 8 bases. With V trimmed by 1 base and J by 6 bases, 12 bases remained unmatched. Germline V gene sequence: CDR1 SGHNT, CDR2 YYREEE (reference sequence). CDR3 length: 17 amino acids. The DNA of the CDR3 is TGTGCCAGCAGCTTGTGGGGTGAGCGGGAGATTCCCAATGAGCAGTTCTTC. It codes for CASSLWGEREIPNEQFF.

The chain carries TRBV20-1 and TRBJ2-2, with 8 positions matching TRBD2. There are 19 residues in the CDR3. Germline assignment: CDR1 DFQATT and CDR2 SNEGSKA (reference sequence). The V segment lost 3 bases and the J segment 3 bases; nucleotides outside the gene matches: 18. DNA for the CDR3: TGCAGTGCTAGTTCCCGGGGTAGCGGGACCCCCCGATACACCGGGGAGCTGTTTTTT. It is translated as CSASSRGSGTPRYTGELFF.

DNA of the CDR3: TGTGCCAGCAGATTTGGGAGGGGTTGGGACACTGAAGCTTTCTTT. It is translated as CASRFGRGWDTEAFF. The chain combines TRBV7-8 with TRBJ1-1, with a tentative D call TRBD1 (5 bases). The germline V and J ends were trimmed by 6 bases and 3 bases, with 17 bases remaining between them. Germline CDR1 SGHVS, CDR2 FQNEAQ. The CDR3 is 15 amino acids.

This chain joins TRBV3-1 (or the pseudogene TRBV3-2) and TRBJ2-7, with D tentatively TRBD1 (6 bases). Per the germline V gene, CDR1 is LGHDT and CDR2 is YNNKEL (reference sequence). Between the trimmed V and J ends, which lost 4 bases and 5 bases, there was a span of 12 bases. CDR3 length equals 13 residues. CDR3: CASSLRTVDEQYF. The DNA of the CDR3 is TGTGCCAGCAGCCTACGGACAGTCGACGAGCAGTACTTC.

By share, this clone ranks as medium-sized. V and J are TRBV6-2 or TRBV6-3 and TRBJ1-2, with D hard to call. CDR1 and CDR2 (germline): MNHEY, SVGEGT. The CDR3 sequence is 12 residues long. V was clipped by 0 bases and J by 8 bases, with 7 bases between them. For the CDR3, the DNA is TGTGCCAGCAGTTACTCTTCCGGGGGCTACACCTTC. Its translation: CASSYSSGGYTF.

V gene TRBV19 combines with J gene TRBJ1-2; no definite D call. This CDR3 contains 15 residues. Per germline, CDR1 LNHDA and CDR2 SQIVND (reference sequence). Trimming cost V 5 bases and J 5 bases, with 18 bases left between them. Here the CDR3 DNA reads TGTGCCAGTAGTTCCGGGGATTGGGGTGCATATGGCTACACCTTC. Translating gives CASSSGDWGAYGYTF.

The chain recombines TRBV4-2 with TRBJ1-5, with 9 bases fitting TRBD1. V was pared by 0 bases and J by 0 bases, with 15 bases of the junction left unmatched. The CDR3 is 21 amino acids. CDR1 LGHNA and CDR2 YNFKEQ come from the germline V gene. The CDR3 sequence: CASSQEGGPGQGLLSNQPQHF. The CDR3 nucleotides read TGTGCCAGCAGCCAAGAAGGGGGACCGGGACAGGGACTTCTTAGCAATCAGCCCCAGCATTTT.

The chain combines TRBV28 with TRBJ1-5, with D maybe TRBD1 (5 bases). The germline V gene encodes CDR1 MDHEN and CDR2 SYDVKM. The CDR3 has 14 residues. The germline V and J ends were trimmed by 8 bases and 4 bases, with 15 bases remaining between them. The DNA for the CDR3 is TGTGCCAGCCACCAGGGATGGGGTAATCAGCCCCAGCATTTT. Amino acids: CASHQGWGNQPQHF.

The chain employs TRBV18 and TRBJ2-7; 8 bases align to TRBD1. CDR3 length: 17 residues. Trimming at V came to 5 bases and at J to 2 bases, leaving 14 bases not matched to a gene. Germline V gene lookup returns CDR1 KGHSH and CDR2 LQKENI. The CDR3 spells CASSTRQGNRTPYEQYF. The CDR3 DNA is TGTGCCAGCTCAACGAGACAGGGGAATAGGACTCCCTACGAGCAGTACTTC.

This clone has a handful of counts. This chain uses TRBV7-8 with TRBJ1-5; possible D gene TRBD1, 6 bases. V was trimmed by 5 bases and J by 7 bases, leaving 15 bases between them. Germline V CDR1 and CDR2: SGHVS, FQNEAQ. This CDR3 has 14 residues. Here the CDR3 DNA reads TGTGCCAGCAGCCCCCGGGACAATCGGCAGCCCCAGCATTTT. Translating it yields CASSPRDNRQPQHF.

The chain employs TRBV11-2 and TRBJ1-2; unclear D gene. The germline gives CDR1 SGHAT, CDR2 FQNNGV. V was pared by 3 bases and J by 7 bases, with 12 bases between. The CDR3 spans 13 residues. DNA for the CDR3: TGTGCCAGCAGCTTCGACGGCGGCCCTGGCTACACCTTC. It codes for CASSFDGGPGYTF.

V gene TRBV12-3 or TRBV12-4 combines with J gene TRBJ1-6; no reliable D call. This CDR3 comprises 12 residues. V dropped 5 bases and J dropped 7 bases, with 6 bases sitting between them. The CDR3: CASSLQNSPLHF. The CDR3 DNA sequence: TGTGCCAGCAGTCTACAGAATTCACCCCTCCACTTT.

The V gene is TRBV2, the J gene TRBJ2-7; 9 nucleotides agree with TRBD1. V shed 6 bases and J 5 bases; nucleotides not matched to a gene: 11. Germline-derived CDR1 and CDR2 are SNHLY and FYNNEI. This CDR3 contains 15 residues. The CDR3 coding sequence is TGTGCCAGCAGGGACCTGGGACAGGGTATTAACGAGCAGTACTTC. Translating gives CASRDLGQGINEQYF. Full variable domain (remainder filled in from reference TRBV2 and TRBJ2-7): EPEVTQTPSHQVTQMGQEVILRCVPISNHLYFYWYRQILGQKVEFLVSFYNNEISEKSEIFDDQFSVERPDGSNFTLKIRSTKLEDSAMYFCASRDLGQGINEQYFGPGTRLTVT.

The CDR3 reads CSVEEYDRGRETQYF. CDR3 nucleotide sequence: TGCAGCGTTGAAGAGTACGACAGGGGGCGAGAGACCCAGTACTTC. The chain links TRBV29-1 to TRBJ2-5; 10 bases are shared with TRBD1. V trimming: 0 bases; J trimming: 4 bases; junction bases outside the gene matches: 5. The germline V gene encodes CDR1 SQVTM and CDR2 ANQGSEA. This CDR3 is built from 15 residues.

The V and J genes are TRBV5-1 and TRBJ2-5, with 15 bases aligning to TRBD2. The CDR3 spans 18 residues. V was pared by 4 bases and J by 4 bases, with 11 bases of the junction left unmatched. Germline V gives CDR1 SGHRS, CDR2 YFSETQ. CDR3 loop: CASSRGLAGGLVGETQYF. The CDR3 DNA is TGCGCCAGCAGCCGCGGACTAGCGGGGGGGCTGGTCGGAGAGACCCAGTACTTC.